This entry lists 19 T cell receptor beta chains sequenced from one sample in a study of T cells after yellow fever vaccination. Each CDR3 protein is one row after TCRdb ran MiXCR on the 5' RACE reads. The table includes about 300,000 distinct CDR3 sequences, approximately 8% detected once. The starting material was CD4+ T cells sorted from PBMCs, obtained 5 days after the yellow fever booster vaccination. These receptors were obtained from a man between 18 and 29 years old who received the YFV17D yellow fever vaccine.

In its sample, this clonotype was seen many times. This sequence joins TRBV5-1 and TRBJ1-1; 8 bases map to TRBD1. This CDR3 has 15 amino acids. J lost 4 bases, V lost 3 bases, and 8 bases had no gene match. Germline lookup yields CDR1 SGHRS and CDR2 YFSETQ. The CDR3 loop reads CASSSGQGFFTEAFF. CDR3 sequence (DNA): TGCGCCAGCAGCTCTGGACAGGGCTTCTTCACTGAAGCTTTCTTT.

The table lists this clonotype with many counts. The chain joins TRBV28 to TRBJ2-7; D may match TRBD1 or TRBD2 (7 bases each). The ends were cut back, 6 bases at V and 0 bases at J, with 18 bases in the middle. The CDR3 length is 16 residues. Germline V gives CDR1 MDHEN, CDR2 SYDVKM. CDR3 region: CASRPSGTAISYEQYV. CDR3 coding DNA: TGTGCCAGCAGACCCAGCGGGACAGCGATCTCCTACGAGCAGTACGTC.

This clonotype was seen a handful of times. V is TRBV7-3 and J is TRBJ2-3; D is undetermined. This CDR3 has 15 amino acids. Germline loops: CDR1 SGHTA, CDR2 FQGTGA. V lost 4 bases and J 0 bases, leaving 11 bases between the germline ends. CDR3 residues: CASSSRGVSTDTQYF. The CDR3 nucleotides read TGTGCCAGCAGCTCCCGCGGAGTAAGCACAGATACGCAGTATTTT.

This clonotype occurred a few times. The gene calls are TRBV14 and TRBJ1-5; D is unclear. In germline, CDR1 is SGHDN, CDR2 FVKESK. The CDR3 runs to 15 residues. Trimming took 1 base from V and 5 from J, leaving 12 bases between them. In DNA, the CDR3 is TGTGCCAGCAGCCAAGTCGTGAGGATTGATCAGCCCCAGCATTTT. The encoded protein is CASSQVVRIDQPQHF.

CDR3 in amino acids: CASSPQKKETQYF. CDR3 coding DNA: TGTGCCAGCTCACCACAGAAAAAAGAGACCCAGTACTTC. The chain uses TRBV18 and TRBJ2-5; D call uncertain. CDR1 is KGHSH and CDR2 is LQKENI in the germline V gene. Trimming stripped 1 base from V and 3 bases from J, with 6 bases between. The CDR3 length is 13 residues.

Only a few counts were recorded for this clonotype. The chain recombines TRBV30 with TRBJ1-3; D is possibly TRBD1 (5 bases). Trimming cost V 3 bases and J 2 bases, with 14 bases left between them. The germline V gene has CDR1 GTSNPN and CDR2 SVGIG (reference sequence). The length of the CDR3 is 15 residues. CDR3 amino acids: CAWRRGGEAGNTIYF. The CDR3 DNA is TGTGCCTGGAGACGTGGAGGGGAGGCTGGAAACACCATATATTTT.

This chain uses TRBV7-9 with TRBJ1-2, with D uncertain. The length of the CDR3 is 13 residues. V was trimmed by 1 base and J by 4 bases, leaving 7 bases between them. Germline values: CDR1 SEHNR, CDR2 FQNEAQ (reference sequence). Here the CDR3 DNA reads TGTGCCAGCAGCTTAGATGCGGTCTATGGCTACACCTTC. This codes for CASSLDAVYGYTF.

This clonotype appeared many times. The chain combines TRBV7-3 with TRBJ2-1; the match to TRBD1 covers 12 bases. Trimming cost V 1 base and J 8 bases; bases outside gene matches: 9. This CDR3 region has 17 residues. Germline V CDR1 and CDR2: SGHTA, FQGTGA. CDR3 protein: CASSLSFPGTGGDEQFF. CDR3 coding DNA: TGTGCCAGCAGCTTAAGCTTTCCCGGGACAGGGGGCGATGAGCAGTTCTTC.

Written as DNA, the CDR3 is TGTGCCAGCAGGGCCGGACGGAACACCGGGGAGCTGTTTTTT. This translates into CASRAGRNTGELFF. The chain joins TRBV2 to TRBJ2-2, with no clear D. CDR3 length: 14 amino acids. The V end was cut by 6 bases, the J end by 1 base, with 9 bases between. Germline CDR1 reads SNHLY; CDR2 reads FYNNEI.

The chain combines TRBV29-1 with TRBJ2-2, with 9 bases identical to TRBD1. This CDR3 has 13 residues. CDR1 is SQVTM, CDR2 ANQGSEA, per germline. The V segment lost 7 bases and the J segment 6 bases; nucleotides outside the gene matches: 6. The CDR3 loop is CSGGQGRAGELFF. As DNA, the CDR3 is TGCAGCGGGGGACAGGGTCGGGCCGGGGAGCTGTTTTTT.

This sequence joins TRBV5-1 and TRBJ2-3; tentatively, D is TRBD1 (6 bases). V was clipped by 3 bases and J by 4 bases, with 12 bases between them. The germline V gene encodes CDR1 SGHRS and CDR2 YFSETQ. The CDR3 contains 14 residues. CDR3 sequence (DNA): TGCGCCAGCAGCTGGACAGTTACGCCAGATACGCAGTATTTT. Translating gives CASSWTVTPDTQYF. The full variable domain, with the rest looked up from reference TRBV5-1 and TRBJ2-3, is KAGVTQTPRYLIKTRGQQVTLSCSPISGHRSVSWYQQTPGQGLQFLFEYFSETQRNKGNFPGRFSGRQFSNSRSEMNVSTLELGDSALYLCASSWTVTPDTQYFGPGTRLTVL.

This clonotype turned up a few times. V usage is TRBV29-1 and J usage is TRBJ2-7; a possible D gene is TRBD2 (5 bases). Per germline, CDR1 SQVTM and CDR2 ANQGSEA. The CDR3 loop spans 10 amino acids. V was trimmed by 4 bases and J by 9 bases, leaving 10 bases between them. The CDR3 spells CSVGEGGQYF. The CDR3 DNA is TGCAGCGTTGGAGAGGGTGGGCAGTACTTC.

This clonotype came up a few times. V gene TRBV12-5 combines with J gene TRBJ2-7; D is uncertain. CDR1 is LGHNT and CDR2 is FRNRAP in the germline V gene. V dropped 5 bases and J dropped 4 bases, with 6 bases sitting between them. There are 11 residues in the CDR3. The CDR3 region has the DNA TGTGCTAGTGGTCCGACATACGAGCAGTACTTC. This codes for CASGPTYEQYF.

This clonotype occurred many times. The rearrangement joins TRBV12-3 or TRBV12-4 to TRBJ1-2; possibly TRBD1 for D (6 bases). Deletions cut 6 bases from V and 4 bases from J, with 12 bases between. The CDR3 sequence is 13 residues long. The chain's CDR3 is CASSDGQFYGYTF. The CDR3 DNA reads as TGTGCCAGCAGCGACGGACAGTTCTATGGCTACACCTTC.

CDR3 sequence reads: CASSQYYHVQGALKNIQYF. Written as DNA, the CDR3 is TGCGCCAGCAGTCAATATTACCACGTACAGGGGGCTCTGAAGAACATTCAGTACTTC. The rearrangement joins TRBV23-1 to TRBJ2-4; TRBD1 aligns across 9 bases. TRBV23-1 is reported as an ORF; its role is uncertain. The trim removed 1 base at V and 7 bases at J, leaving 17 bases unmatched. The CDR3 is made up of 19 amino acids.

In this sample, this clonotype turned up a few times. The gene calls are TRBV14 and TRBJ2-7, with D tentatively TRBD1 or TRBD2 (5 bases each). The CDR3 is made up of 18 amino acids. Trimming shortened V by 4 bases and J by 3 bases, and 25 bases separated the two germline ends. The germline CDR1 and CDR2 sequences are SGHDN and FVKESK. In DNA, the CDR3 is TGTGCCAGCAGCCTCAAAGCCAACACGGGGCCTAAATACTACGAGCAGTACTTC. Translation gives CASSLKANTGPKYYEQYF.

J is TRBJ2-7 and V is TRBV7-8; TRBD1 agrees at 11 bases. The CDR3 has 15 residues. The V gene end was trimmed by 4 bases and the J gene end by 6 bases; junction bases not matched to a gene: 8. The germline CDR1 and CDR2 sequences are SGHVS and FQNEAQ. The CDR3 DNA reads TGTGCCAGCAGCTCGGACAGGGGGCAGCGAGGCGAGCAGTACTTC. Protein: CASSSDRGQRGEQYF.

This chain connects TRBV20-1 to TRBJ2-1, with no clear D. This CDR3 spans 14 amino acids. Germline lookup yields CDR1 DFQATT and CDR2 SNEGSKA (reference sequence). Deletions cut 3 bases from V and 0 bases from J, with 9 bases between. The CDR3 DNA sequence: TGCAGTGCTAGGGGAAGTGACTCCTACAATGAGCAGTTCTTC. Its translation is CSARGSDSYNEQFF.

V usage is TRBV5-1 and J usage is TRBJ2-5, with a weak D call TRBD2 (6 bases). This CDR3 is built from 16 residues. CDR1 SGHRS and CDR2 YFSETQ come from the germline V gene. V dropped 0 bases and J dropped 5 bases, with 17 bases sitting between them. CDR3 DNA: TGCGCCAGCAGCTTGGTGGCTAGCGCCTCCGGGGAGACCCAGTACTTC. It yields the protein CASSLVASASGETQYF.